This TCR beta chain was identified in a study of cytomegalovirus exposure and HLA in healthy donors. Findings of the study overall: Relative to equally common others, HLA-associated TCR beta chains showed greater clonal expansion in a later analysis. One cluster of highly shared sequence variants probably arose as a sequencing artifact. A later analysis by the authors found several of the most significant clusters apparently linked to common viral pathogens.

Remarks on this clone: Antigen specificity is unknown.

V lost 0 bases, J lost 1 base, and 6 bases stayed unmatched. CDR3 length equals 17 residues. The germline V gene has CDR1 SGHAT and CDR2 FQDESV (reference sequence). With 60 Vbeta and 13 Jbeta primers, the PCR was carried out. The repertoire was sequenced with immunoSEQ multiplex PCR; TCRdb's copy has only in-frame clones and lacks some. The sample records approximately 150,000 clones, roughly 80% being singletons. The chain couples TRBV11-1 to TRBJ1-3; TRBD1 agrees at 7 bases. The sample comprised PBMCs. The receptor was derived from a woman aged 45 to 65 in good health and CMV-seronegative. The CDR3 region is CASSLASSGQSGNTIYF. For the CDR3, the DNA is TGTGCCAGCAGCTTAGCCTCTTCGGGACAGTCTGGAAACACCATATATTTT.